This T cell receptor beta chain emerged from a study of blood T cell repertoires in COVID-19. V was shortened by 5 bases and J by 5 bases, with 18 bases between the two germline ends. Germline CDR1 LNHDA, CDR2 SQIVND (reference sequence). CDR3 length: 15 residues. In its sample, this clone was seen a few times. Assay used: immunoSEQ multiplex PCR; TCRdb lists only in-frame clones, some missing. The sample consists of 310,000 or so clones, roughly 87% of them appearing once. The sample was peripheral blood. The chain joins TRBV19 to TRBJ1-1; possibly TRBD1 for D (6 bases). This TCR derives from a woman in her forties or fifties who had recovered from COVID-19. The CDR3 sequence is CASSLLPGQGTEAFF. DNA for the CDR3: TGTGCCAGTAGTCTTTTGCCGGGACAAGGTACTGAAGCTTTCTTT.